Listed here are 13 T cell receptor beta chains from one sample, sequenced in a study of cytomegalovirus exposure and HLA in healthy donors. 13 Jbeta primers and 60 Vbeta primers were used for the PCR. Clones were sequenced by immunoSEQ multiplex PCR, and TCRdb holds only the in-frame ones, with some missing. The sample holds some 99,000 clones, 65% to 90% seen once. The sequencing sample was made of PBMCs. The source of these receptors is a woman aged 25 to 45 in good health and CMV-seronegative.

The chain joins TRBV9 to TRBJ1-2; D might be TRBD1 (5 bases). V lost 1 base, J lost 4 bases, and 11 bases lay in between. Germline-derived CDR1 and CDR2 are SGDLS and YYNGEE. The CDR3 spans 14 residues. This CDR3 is CASSVMGQSYGYTF. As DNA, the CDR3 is TGTGCCAGCAGCGTAATGGGGCAGTCCTATGGCTACACCTTC.

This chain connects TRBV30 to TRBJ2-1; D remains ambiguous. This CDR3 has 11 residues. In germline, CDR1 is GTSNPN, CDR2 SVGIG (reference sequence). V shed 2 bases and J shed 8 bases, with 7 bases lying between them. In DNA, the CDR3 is TGTGCCTGGAGTCGTCGCGATGAGCAGTTCTTC. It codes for CAWSRRDEQFF.

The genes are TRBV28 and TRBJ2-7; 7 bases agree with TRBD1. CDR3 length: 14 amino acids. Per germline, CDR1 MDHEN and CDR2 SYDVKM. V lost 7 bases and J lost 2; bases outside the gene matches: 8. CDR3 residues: CASIPTDRAYEQYF. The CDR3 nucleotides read TGTGCCAGCATCCCGACAGACAGGGCCTACGAGCAGTACTTC.

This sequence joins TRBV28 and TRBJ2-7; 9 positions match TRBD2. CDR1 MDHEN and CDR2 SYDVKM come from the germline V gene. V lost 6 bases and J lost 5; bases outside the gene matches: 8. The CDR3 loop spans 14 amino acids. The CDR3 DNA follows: TGTGCCAGCAGCAATATAGCGGGAGCGGACGAGCAGTACTTC. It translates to CASSNIAGADEQYF.

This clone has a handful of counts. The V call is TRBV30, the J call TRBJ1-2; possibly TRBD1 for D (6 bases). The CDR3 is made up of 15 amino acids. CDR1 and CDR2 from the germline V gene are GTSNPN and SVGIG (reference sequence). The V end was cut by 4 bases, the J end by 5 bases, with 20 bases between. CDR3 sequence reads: CAWTMGGPKPYGYTF. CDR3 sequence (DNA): TGTGCCTGGACTATGGGGGGGCCGAAACCGTATGGCTACACCTTC.

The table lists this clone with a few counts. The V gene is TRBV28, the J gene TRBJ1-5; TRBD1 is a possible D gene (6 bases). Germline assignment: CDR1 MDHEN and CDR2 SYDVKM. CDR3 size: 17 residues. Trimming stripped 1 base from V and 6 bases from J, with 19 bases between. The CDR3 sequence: CASSLFSSRVRGQPQHF. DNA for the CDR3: TGTGCCAGCAGTTTATTCTCCAGCAGGGTCAGGGGTCAGCCCCAGCATTTT.

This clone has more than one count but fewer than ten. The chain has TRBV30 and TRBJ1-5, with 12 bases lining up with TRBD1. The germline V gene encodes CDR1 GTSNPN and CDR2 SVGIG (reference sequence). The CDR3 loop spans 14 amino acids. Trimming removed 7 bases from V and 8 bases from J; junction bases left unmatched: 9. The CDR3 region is CALGWGQGAEPQHF. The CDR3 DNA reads TGTGCCTTGGGGTGGGGACAGGGGGCAGAGCCCCAGCATTTT.

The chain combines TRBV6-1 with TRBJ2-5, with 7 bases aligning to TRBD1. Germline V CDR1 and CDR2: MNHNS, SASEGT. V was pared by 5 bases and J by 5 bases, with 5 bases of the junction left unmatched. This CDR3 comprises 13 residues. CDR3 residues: CASSPQGSETQYF. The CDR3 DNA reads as TGTGCCAGCAGTCCACAGGGGTCCGAGACCCAGTACTTC.

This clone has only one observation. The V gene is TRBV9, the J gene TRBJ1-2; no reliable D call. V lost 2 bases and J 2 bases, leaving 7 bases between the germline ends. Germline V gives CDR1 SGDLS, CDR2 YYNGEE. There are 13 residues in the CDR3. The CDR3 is CASSVAQNYGYTF. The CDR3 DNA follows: TGTGCCAGCAGCGTGGCACAGAACTATGGCTACACCTTC.

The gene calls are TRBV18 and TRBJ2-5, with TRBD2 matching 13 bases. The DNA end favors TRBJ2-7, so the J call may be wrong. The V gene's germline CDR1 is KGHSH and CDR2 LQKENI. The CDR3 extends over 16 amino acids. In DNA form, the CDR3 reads TGTGCCAGCTCACCGCCTGGACTAGCGGGAGACTACGAGCAGTACTTC. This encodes CASSPPGLAGDYEQYF.

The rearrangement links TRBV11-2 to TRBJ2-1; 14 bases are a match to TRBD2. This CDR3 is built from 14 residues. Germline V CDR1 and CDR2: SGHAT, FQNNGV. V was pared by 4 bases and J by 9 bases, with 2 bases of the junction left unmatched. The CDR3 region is CASSSGLAGGEQFF. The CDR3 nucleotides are TGTGCCAGCAGCTCTGGACTAGCGGGAGGTGAGCAGTTCTTC.

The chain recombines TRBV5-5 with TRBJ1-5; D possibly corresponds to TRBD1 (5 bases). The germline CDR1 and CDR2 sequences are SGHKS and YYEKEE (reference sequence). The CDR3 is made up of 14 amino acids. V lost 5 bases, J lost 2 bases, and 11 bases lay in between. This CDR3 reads CASSTGFGNQPQHF. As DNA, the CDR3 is TGTGCCAGCAGTACAGGATTTGGCAATCAGCCCCAGCATTTT.

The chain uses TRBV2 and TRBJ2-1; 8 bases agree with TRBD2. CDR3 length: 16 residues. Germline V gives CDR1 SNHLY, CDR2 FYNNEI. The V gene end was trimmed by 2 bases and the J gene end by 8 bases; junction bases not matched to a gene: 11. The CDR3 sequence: CASSEYTSGSVDEQFF. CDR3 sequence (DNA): TGTGCCAGCAGTGAATATACCAGCGGGAGTGTAGATGAGCAGTTCTTC.